The 10 T cell receptor beta chains below come from one sample, sequenced in a study of blood T cell repertoires in COVID-19. Sequencing was performed with immunoSEQ multiplex PCR; in TCRdb, only in-frame clones are kept and a portion is missing. The data show 140,000 to 150,000 clones, roughly 90% seen once. The sequenced sample was PBMCs or T cells enriched from blood (not recorded which). The origin of the receptors is a woman aged 25 to 39 with acute COVID-19.

J is TRBJ1-2 and V is TRBV10-3; D may be TRBD1 (6 bases). This CDR3 is built from 15 residues. Trimming took off 4 bases at V and 3 bases at J, with 15 bases between the two ends. Germline CDR1 ENHRY, CDR2 SYGVKD. The CDR3 coding sequence is TGTGCCATCAGTGCATCGACAGGTCTCGACTATGGCTACACCTTC. Its translation is CAISASTGLDYGYTF.

This chain connects TRBV6-4 to TRBJ2-3, with D maybe TRBD2 (5 bases). Germline V CDR1 and CDR2: MRHNA, SNTAGT. The ends were cut back, 0 bases at V and 2 bases at J, with 6 bases in the middle. The length of the CDR3 is 14 residues. DNA of the CDR3: TGTGCCAGCAGTGACTCGGGAGACACAGATACGCAGTATTTT. Translating it yields CASSDSGDTDTQYF.

This rearrangement joins TRBV5-1 to TRBJ2-2; no definite D call. Trimming took 0 bases from V and 4 from J, leaving 13 bases between them. The CDR3 extends over 16 amino acids. The germline CDR1 and CDR2 sequences are SGHRS and YFSETQ. CDR3 coding DNA: TGCGCCAGCAGCTTGGCCGAACTCATTGGCACCGGGGAGCTGTTTTTT. Its translation: CASSLAELIGTGELFF.

V gene TRBV5-1 combines with J gene TRBJ2-7; 9 bases agree with TRBD1. This CDR3 region has 15 residues. J gave up 2 bases and V 6 bases, and 9 bases lay outside the gene matches. The germline V gene encodes CDR1 SGHRS and CDR2 YFSETQ. The CDR3 bases are TGCGCCAGCAAATTCTGGACAGGGGATCCCTACGAGCAGTACTTC. This sequence encodes CASKFWTGDPYEQYF. The variable domain in full, completed from reference TRBV5-1 and TRBJ2-7, reads KAGVTQTPRYLIKTRGQQVTLSCSPISGHRSVSWYQQTPGQGLQFLFEYFSETQRNKGNFPGRFSGRQFSNSRSEMNVSTLELGDSALYLCASKFWTGDPYEQYFGPGTRLTVT.

The genes are TRBV28 and TRBJ2-1; 10 bases are a match to TRBD2. Germline V gives CDR1 MDHEN, CDR2 SYDVKM. Losses at the gene ends were 7 bases for V and 2 bases for J; bases not matched to a gene: 2. This CDR3 region has 14 residues. This CDR3 is CASITSGAYNEQFF. CDR3 bases: TGTGCCAGCATTACTAGCGGGGCCTACAATGAGCAGTTCTTC.

The V and J genes are TRBV24-1 and TRBJ2-1; 11 bases match TRBD2. This CDR3 is 15 amino acids long. V shed 5 bases, J shed 4 bases, and the junction held 3 bases outside the gene matches. Germline lookup yields CDR1 KGHDR and CDR2 SFDVKD. The CDR3 spells CATSAGTSGYNEQFF. Written as DNA, the CDR3 is TGTGCCACCAGTGCAGGGACTAGCGGATACAATGAGCAGTTCTTC.

This rearrangement joins TRBV12-3 or TRBV12-4 to TRBJ1-1, with D unclear. The length of the CDR3 is 13 residues. V was trimmed by 3 bases and J by 6 bases, leaving 11 bases between them. CDR3 in amino acids: CASSFTLRPEAFF. The CDR3 DNA reads TGTGCCAGCAGTTTTACATTGAGGCCTGAAGCTTTCTTT.

This chain uses TRBV21-1 with TRBJ1-5; TRBD1 is the table's D call and was not checked against the DNA. TRBV21-1 is a recognized pseudogene. The CDR3 totals 16 residues. CDR3 loop: CASSNPDRGGSQPQHF. Written as DNA, the CDR3 is TGTGCCAGCAGCAACCCTGACAGGGGAGGATCTCAGCCCCAGCATTTT.

CDR3 in DNA: TGTGCCAGCAGCTTCTTCGTCAGGGCCACAGATACGCAGTATTTT. Translating it yields CASSFFVRATDTQYF. The chain recombines TRBV5-6 with TRBJ2-3; tentatively, D is TRBD1 (5 bases). Trimming removed 2 bases at V and 2 bases at J, with 12 bases between. Per germline, CDR1 SGHDT and CDR2 YYEEEE. This CDR3 region has 15 residues.

The chain employs TRBV3-1 (or the pseudogene TRBV3-2) and TRBJ2-3; 7 nucleotides agree with TRBD1. This CDR3 is 15 amino acids long. Trimming at V came to 4 bases and at J to 0 bases, leaving 4 bases not matched to a gene. Per the germline V gene, CDR1 is LGHDT and CDR2 is YNNKEL (reference sequence). CDR3 DNA sequence: TGTGCCAGCAGCCGGGACAGTTTTAGCACAGATACGCAGTATTTT. It translates to CASSRDSFSTDTQYF.